Here is one T cell receptor (beta chain) with its context. The antigen is not known. Some clones are missing from TCRdb's copy, which holds only in-frame ones; the method was immunoSEQ multiplex PCR. This table has 150,000 to 200,000 clones, about 90% appearing once. This record comes from a study of T cell responses to AZD1222 COVID-19 vaccine. Broader study findings: The breadth and depth of Spike-specific TCRs increased once two AZD1222 doses had been given. Dominant at 160-218 and 743-854, vaccine-associated CD4 TCRs also spanned spike. The donor group comprised mostly white British people and more females; the analysis possibly underestimated clonal diversity.

The CDR3 has 18 amino acids. The V end was cut by 0 bases, the J end by 3 bases, with 17 bases between. The germline V gene encodes CDR1 SSHAT and CDR2 FNYEAQ (reference sequence). The TCR originated in an adult who received the AZD1222 COVID-19 vaccine. The V and J genes are TRBV7-7 and TRBJ2-2; D perhaps matches TRBD1 (7 bases). The sample here was peripheral blood, taken 28 days after the second AZD1222 dose. The CDR3 here is CASSLAPGGPTHTGELFF. In DNA, the CDR3 is TGTGCCAGCAGCTTAGCCCCAGGGGGGCCAACTCACACCGGGGAGCTGTTTTTT.